The T cell receptor beta chain described here comes from a study of shared clonotypes between healthy human individuals. The CDR3 covers 18 residues. From germline, CDR1 is SGDLS and CDR2 YYNGEE. Trimming stripped 2 bases from V and 5 bases from J, with 25 bases between. Clones were sequenced by immunoSEQ multiplex PCR, and TCRdb holds only the in-frame ones, with some missing. The sample consists of over a million clones, about 80% of them appearing once. The rearrangement uses TRBV9 and TRBJ1-2; D unclear. This receptor was taken from a man between 18 and 29 years old in good health. Sequencing used memory CD4+ T cells sorted from blood. Subset defined: CD45RA-negative fraction. CDR3 sequence reads: CASSVSEHAAPTPYGYTF. CDR3 coding DNA: TGTGCCAGCAGCGTCAGTGAACACGCGGCCCCTACTCCATATGGCTACACCTTC. Using reference TRBV9 and TRBJ1-2 for the parts outside the CDR3, the full variable domain is DSGVTQTPKHLITATGQRVTLRCSPRSGDLSVYWYQQSLDQGLQFLIQYYNGEERAKGNILERFSAQQFPDLHSELNLSSLELGDSALYFCASSVSEHAAPTPYGYTFGSGTRLTVV.